This record concerns one T cell receptor beta chain sequence. The CDR3 loop spans 14 amino acids. Germline V gene sequence: CDR1 SGDLS, CDR2 YYNGEE. Losses at the gene ends were 2 bases for V and 9 bases for J; bases not matched to a gene: 8. The table came from immunoSEQ multiplex PCR; TCRdb's copy has only in-frame clones and leaves some out. The data show some 150,000 clones, 90% to 95% seen once. The data derive from a study of control samples from healthy donors and cancer patients. The gene calls are TRBV9 and TRBJ2-7; 10 bases are a match to TRBD2. Source material: blood. The source of this sequence is a woman aged 30 to 39 in good health. The CDR3 here is CASSVSTAGGVQYF. The CDR3 region has the DNA TGTGCCAGCAGCGTTTCCACAGCGGGAGGGGTGCAGTACTTC.